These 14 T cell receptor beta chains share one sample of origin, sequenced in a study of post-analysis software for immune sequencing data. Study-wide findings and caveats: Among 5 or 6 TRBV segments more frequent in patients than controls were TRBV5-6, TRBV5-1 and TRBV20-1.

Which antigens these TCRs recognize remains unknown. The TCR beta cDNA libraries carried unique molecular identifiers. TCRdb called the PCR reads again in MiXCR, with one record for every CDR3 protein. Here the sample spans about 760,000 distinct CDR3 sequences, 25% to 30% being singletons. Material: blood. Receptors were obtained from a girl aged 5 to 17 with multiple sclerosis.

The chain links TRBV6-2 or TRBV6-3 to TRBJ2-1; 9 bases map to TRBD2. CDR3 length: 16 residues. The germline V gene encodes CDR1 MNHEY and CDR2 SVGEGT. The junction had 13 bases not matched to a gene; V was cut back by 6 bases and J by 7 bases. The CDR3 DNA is TGTGCCAGCAGGCCACACATCCGACTAGCGGATAATGAGCAGTTCTTC. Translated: CASRPHIRLADNEQFF.

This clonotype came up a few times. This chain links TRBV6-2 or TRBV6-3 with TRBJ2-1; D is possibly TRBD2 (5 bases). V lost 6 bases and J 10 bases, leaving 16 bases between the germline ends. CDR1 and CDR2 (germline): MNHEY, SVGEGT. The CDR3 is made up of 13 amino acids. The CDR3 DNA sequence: TGTGCCAGCAGACCGGATAGCGTAGGGGAGCAGTTCTTC. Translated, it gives CASRPDSVGEQFF.

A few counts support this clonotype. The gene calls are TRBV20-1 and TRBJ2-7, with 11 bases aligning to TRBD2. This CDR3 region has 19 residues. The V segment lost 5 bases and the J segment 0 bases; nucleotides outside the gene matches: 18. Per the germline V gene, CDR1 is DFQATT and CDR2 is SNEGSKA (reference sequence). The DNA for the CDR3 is TGCAGTGCTCCGCCGGCCGGGGGACTAGCGGAGGGGGACTCCTACGAGCAGTACTTC. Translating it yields CSAPPAGGLAEGDSYEQYF.

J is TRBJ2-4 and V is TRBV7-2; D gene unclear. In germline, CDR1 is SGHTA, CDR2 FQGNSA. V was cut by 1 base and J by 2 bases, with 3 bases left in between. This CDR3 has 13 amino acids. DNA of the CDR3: TGTGCCAGCAGCTTAGATCCCAAAAACATTCAGTACTTC. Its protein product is CASSLDPKNIQYF.

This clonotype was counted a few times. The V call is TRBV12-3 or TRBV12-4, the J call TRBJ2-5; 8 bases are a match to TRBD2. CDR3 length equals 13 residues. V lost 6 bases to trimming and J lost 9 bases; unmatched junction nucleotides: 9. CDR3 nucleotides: TGTGCCAGCAGCCGGGGGGGCCAGTCGGCCCAGTACTTC. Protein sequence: CASSRGGQSAQYF.

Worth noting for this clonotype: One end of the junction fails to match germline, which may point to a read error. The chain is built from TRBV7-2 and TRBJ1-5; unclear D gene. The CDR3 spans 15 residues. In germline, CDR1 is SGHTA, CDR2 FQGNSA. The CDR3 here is CASGLGGDRNQPQHF. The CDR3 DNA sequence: TGTGCCAGCGGCTTAGGTGGGGATCGCAATCAGCCCCAGCATTTT.

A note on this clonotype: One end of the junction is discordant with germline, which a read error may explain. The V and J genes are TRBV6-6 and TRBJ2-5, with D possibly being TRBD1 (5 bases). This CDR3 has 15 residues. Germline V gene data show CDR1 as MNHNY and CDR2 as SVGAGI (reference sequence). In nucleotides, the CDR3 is TGTGCCAGCAGTTACCCCAGGGCAGGGCAAGAGGCCCAGTACTTC. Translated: CASSYPRAGQEAQYF.

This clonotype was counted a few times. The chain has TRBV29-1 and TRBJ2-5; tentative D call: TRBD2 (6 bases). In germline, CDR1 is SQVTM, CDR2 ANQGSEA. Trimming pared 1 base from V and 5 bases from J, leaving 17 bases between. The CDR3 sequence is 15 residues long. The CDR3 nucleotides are TGCAGCGTTGAAGTAGTCCGGGAGTCGGGTGAGACCCAGTACTTC. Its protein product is CSVEVVRESGETQYF.

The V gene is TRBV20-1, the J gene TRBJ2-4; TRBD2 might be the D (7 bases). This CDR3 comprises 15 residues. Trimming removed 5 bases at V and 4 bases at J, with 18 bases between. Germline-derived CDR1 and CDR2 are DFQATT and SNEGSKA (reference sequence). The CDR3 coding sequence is TGCAGTGCTCAAGGGGGGGCGGGAGAAAAAAACATTCAGTACTTC. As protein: CSAQGGAGEKNIQYF.

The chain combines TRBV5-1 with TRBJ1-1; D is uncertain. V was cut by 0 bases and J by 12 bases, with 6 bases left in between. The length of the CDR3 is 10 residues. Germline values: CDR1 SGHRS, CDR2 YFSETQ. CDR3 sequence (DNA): TGCGCCAGCAGCTTGGAAGGTACTTTCTTT. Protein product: CASSLEGTFF.

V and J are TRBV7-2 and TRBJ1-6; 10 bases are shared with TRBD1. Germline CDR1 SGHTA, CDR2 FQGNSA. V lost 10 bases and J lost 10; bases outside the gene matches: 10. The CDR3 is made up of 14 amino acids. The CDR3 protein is CATSLGQGYSPLHF. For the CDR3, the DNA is TGTGCCACTAGCTTGGGACAGGGGTACTCACCCCTCCACTTT.

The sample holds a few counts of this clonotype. In nucleotides, the CDR3 is TGTGCCAGCAGTACCGGGACAGCCGATTCACCCCTCCACTTT. This encodes CASSTGTADSPLHF. V and J are TRBV6-5 and TRBJ1-6; TRBD1 matches 7 bases. Germline CDR1 and CDR2: MNHEY and SVGAGI. The CDR3 length is 14 residues. Losses at the gene ends were 5 bases for V and 8 bases for J; bases not matched to a gene: 6.

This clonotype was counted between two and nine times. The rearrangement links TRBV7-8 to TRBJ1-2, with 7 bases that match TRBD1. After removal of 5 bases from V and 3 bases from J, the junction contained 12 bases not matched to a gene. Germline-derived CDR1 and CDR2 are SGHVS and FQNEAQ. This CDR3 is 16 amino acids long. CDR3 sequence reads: CASSDSRTGVYYGYTF. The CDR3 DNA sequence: TGTGCCAGCAGCGATAGCCGGACAGGCGTATACTATGGCTACACCTTC.

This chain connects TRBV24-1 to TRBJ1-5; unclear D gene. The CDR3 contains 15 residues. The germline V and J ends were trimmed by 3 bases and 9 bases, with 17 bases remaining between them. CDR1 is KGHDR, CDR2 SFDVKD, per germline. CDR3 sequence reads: CATSDPTGPDRPQHF. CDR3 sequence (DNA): TGTGCCACCAGTGATCCAACGGGTCCAGATCGGCCCCAGCATTTT.